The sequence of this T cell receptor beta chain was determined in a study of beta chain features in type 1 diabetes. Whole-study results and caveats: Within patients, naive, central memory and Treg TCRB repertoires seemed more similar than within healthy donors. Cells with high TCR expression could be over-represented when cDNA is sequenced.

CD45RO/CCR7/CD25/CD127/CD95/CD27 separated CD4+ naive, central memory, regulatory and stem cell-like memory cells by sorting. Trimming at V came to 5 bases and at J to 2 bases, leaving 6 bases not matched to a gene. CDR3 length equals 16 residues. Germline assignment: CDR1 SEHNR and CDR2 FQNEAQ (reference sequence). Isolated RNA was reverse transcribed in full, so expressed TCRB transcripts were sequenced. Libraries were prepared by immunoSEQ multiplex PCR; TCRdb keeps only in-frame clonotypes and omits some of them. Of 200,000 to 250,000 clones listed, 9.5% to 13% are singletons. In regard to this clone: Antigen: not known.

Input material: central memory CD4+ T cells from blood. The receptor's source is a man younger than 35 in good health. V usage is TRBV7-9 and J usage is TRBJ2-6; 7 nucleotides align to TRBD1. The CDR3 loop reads CASSTHRGPGANVLTF. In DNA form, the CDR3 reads TGTGCCAGCAGCACCCACAGGGGCCCTGGGGCCAACGTCCTGACTTTC.